This record covers a single TCR beta chain. The clone's antigen remains unknown. No base quality values were provided; no much bigger clone lies one nucleotide off. The sample holds other DNA sequences that translate to the same CDR3. Here V drops 6 bases and J drops 4 bases, and the junction holds 1 base not matched to any gene. CDR1 MDHEN and CDR2 SYDVKM were looked up in the germline V gene. The CDR3, from cysteine to phenylalanine, totals 13 residues. Only the CDR3 part of the read is kept: 39 bases, read in frame from the first base. This record comes from a study of T cell changes during pregnancy in multiple sclerosis (dated by TCRdb to between 2018 and 2021). Context from the whole study: The study examined how the T cell repertoire changed over the course of pregnancy in women with multiple sclerosis.

Receptors were amplified or captured by the immunoSEQ multiplex PCR assay. TCRdb provides this immuneACCESS table in a form limited to in-frame rearrangements. Some clones are lacking; in checked studies, under half of them reflect an unresolved V gene, and why the rest are absent is not known. This sample holds nearly 80,000 clones; approximately 90% were observed only once. Approximately 0.2% of the sample is in the top ten clones. The chain links TRBV28 with TRBJ1-5, and 9 junctional nucleotides match TRBD1. The sample consisted of CD4+ T cells from peripheral blood mononuclear cells, taken before pregnancy. The source of this sequence is a female donor with multiple sclerosis, enrolled in a pregnancy study. In nucleotide form, the sequence is TGTGCCAGCAGGACAGGGGGGAATCAGCCCCAGCATTTT. The translation is CASRTGGNQPQHF.